Here is one TCR beta chain with its context. Its antigen is not known. A second roughly 7 to 11 cycle PCR used barcoded and J-beta primers. The authors tagged each cDNA molecule using a template-switch adaptor with 12 random nucleotides. TCRdb itself ran the 5' RACE reads through MiXCR, one entry per CDR3 protein. This table has 1,500,000 or so distinct CDR3 sequences, under 55% appearing once. Drawn from each donor were ten milliliters of peripheral blood. Isolation of PBMCs gave at least 6.5 million cells per sample. The data originate from a study of blood T cells in healthy people across ages. Study-wide results and limits: Comparison with aged donors showed that long-lived donors had more naive CD4+ cells and higher diversity.

V gave up 0 bases and J gave up 6 bases, with 14 bases separating them. The CDR3 is made up of 15 amino acids. Germline assignment: CDR1 MNHEY and CDR2 SMNVEV (reference sequence). This clonotype was sampled from a woman aged 18 to 35 in good health. The sample was blood. The V and J genes are TRBV27 and TRBJ2-5; unclear D gene. The DNA for the CDR3 is TGTGCCAGCAGTTTATCTGTCGGCGGTCGACAGACCCAGTACTTC. This sequence encodes CASSLSVGGRQTQYF.